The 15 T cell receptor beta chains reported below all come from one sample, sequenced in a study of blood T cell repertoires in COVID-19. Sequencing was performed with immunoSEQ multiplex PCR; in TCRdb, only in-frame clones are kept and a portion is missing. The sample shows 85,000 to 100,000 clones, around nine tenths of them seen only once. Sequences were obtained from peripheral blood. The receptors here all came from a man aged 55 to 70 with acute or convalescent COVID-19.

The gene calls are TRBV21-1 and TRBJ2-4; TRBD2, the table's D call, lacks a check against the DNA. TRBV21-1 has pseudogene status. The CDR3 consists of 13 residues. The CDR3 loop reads CASSKDGPPIQYF. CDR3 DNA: TGTGCCAGCAGCAAAGACGGTCCTCCCATTCAGTACTTC.

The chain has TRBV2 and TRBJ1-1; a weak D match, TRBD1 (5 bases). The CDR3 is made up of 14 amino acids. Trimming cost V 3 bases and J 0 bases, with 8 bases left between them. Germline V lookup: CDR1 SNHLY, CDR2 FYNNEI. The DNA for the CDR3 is TGTGCCAGCAGTGACGGGGGAATGAACACTGAAGCTTTCTTT. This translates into CASSDGGMNTEAFF. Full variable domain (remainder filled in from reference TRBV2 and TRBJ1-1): EPEVTQTPSHQVTQMGQEVILRCVPISNHLYFYWYRQILGQKVEFLVSFYNNEISEKSEIFDDQFSVERPDGSNFTLKIRSTKLEDSAMYFCASSDGGMNTEAFFGQGTRLTVV.

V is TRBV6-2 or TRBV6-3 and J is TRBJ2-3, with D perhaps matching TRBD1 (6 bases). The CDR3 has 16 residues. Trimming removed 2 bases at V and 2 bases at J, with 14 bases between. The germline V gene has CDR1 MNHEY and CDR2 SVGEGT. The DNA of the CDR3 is TGTGCCAGCAGTTACCTTGGACAGACCTTCACAGATACGCAGTATTTT. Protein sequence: CASSYLGQTFTDTQYF.

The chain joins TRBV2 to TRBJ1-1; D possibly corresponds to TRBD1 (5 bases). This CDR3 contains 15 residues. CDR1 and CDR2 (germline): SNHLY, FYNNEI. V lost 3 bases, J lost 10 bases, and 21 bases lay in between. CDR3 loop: CASSDGGLAPGSAFF. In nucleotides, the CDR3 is TGTGCCAGCAGTGATGGGGGGTTGGCGCCAGGCTCAGCTTTCTTT.

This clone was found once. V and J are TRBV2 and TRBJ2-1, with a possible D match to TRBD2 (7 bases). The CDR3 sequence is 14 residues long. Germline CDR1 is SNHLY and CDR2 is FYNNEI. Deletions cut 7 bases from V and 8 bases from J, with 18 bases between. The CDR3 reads CASKGRGARHEQFF. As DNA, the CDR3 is TGTGCCAGCAAGGGCCGGGGGGCCCGCCATGAGCAGTTCTTC.

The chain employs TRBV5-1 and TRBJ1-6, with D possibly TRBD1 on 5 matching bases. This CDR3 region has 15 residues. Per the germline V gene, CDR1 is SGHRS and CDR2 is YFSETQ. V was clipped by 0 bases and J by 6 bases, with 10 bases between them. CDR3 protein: CASSLEGAINSPLHF. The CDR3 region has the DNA TGCGCCAGCAGCTTGGAAGGGGCCATTAATTCACCCCTCCACTTT.

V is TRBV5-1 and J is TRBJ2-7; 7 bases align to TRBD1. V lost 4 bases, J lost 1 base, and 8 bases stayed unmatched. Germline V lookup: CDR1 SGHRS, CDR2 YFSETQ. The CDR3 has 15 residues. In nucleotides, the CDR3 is TGCGCCAGCAGCATGACAGGGACCACTTCCTACGAGCAGTACTTC. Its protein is CASSMTGTTSYEQYF.

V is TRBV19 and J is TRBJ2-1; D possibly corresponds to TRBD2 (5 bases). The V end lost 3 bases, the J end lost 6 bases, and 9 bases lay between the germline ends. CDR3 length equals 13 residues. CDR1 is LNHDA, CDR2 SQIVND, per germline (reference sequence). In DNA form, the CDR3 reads TGTGCCAGTAGTATTTATCGGGGCAATGAGCAGTTCTTC. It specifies CASSIYRGNEQFF.

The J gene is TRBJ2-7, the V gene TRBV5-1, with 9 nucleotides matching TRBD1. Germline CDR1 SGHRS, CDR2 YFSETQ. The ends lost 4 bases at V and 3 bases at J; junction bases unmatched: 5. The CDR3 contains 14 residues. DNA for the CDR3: TGCGCCAGCAGCGCACCGGGACAGGGCTACGAGCAGTACTTC. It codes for CASSAPGQGYEQYF.

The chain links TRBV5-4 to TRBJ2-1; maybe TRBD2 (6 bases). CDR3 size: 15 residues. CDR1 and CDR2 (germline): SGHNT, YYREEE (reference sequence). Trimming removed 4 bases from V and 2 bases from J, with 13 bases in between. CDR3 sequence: CASSGGTTTYNEQFF. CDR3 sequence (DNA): TGTGCCAGCAGCGGCGGGACCACTACCTACAATGAGCAGTTCTTC. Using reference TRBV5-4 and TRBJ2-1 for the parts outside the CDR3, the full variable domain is ETGVTQSPTHLIKTRGQQVTLRCSSQSGHNTVSWYQQALGQGPQFIFQYYREEENGRGNFPPRFSGLQFPNYSSELNVNALELDDSALYLCASSGGTTTYNEQFFGPGTRLTVL.

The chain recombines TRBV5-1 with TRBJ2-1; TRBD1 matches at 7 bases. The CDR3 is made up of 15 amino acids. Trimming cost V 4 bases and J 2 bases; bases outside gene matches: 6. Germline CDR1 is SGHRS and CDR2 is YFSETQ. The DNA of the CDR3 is TGCGCCAGCAGCACTCGACAGGGCACCTACAATGAGCAGTTCTTC. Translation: CASSTRQGTYNEQFF. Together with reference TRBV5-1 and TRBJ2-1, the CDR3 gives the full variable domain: KAGVTQTPRYLIKTRGQQVTLSCSPISGHRSVSWYQQTPGQGLQFLFEYFSETQRNKGNFPGRFSGRQFSNSRSEMNVSTLELGDSALYLCASSTRQGTYNEQFFGPGTRLTVL.

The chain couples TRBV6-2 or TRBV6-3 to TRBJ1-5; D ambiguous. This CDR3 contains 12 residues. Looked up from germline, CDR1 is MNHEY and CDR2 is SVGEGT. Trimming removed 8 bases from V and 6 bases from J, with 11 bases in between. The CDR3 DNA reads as TGTGCCAGCCGTTCGGGAGGTCAGCCCCAGCATTTT. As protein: CASRSGGQPQHF.

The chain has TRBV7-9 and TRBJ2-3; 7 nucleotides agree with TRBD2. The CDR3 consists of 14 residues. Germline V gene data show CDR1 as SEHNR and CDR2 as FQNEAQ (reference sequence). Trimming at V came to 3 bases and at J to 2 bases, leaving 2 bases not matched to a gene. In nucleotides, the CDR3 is TGTGCCAGCAGCTTGAGCGGGACCACAGATACGCAGTATTTT. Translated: CASSLSGTTDTQYF.

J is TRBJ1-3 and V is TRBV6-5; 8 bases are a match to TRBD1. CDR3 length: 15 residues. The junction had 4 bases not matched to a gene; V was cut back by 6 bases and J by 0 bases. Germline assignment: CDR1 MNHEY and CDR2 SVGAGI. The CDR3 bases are TGTGCCAGCAGGACAGGGGTTAGCTCTGGAAACACCATATATTTT. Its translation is CASRTGVSSGNTIYF.

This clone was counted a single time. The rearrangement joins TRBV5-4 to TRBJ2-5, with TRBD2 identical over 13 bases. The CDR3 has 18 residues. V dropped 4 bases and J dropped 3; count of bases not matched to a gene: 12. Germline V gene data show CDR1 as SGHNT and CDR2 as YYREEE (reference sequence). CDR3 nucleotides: TGTGCCAGCAGCAGACCGGGACTAGCGGGAAAGCGGGAAGAGACCCAGTACTTC. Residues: CASSRPGLAGKREETQYF.